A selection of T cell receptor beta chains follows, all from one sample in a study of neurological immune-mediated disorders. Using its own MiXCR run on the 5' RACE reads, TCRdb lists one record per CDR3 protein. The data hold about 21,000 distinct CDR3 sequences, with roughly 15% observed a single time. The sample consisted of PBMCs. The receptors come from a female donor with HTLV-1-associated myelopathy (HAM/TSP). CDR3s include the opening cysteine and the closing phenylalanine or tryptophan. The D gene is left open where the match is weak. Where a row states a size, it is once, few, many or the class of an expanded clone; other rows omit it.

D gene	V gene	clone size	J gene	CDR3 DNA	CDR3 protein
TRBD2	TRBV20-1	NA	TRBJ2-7	TGCAGTGCTTTTCCTAGCGGGGGGGCCGACTACGAGCAGTACTTC	CSAFPSGGADYEQYF
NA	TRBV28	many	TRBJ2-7	TGTGCCAGCATCGGCAGACAATACGAGCAGTACTTC	CASIGRQYEQYF
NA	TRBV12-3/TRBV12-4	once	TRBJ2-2	TGTGCCAGCAGTCCGGGACTCCTCAGGGACACCGGTGAGCTGTTTTTT	CASSPGLLRDTGELFF
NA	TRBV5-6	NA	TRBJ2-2	TGTGCCAGCAGCTTCCAGACCGGTACCGGGGAGCTGTTTTTT	CASSFQTGTGELFF
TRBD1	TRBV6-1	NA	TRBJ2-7	TGTGCCAGCAGTGAATGGGGACAGTCATACGAGCAGTACTTC	CASSEWGQSYEQYF
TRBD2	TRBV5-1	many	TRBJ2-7	TGCGCCAGCAGCTTGGACTTGGGCGGGGGAAGATCCTACGAGCAGTACTTC	CASSLDLGGGRSYEQYF
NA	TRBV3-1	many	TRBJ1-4	TGTGCCAGCAGCCGTGCCAGGGATGAAAAACTGTTTTTT	CASSRARDEKLFF
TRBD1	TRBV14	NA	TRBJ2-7	TGTGCCAGCAGCCAAGTCGCAGGGGGCTACGAGCAGTACTTC	CASSQVAGGYEQYF
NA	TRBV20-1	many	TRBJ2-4	TGCAGTGCTAGGGAGGCGGGATTAGCCAAAAACATTCAGTACTTC	CSAREAGLAKNIQYF
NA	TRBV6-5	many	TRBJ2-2	TGTGCCAGCAGTTACCGGCTGGCAGTTATGGCCGGGGAGCTGTTTTTT	CASSYRLAVMAGELFF
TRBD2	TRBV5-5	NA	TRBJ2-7	TGTGCCAGCAGCTTCTCGAGGACTAGCGGGAGTGCCGAGCAGTACTTC	CASSFSRTSGSAEQYF
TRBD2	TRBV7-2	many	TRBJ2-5	TGTGCCAGCAGCTTAGAGCGGGGGACCCAGTACTTC	CASSLERGTQYF
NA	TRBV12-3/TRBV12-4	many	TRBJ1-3	TGTGCCAGCAGTTTTGGCTTCGGAAACACCATATATTTT	CASSFGFGNTIYF
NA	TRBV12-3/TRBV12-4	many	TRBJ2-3	TGTGCCAGCAGTTTTGAATTTTCGGAGGATACGCAGTATTTT	CASSFEFSEDTQYF
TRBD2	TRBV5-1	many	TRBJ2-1	TGCGCCAGCAGCTCGCGCGGGAGTTCGGATGAGCAGTTCTTC	CASSSRGSSDEQFF
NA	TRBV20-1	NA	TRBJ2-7	TGCAGTGCTAGCGGGACGTTTACCTACGAGCAGTACTTC	CSASGTFTYEQYF
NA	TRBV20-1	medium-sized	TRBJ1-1	TGCAGTGCTAGTCCCCAGGGTCGGAACACTGAAGCTTTCTTT	CSASPQGRNTEAFF
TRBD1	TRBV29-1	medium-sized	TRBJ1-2	TGCAGCGTTGATTCGGGACAGGCATCTATTGACTATGGCTACACCTTC	CSVDSGQASIDYGYTF
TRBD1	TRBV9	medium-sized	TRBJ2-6	TGTGCCAGCAGCGTTCTTCCTTTCGGGACAGGGTTCCTTAACTCTGGGGCCAACGTCCTGACTTTC	CASSVLPFGTGFLNSGANVLTF
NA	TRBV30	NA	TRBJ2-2	TGTGCCTGGAGCGCAAGAGGGGTAGGGTTTTTT	CAWSARGVGFF
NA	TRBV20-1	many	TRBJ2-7	TGCAGTGCTAGAGATACGGGGCTGAGCGACTACGAGCAGTACTTC	CSARDTGLSDYEQYF
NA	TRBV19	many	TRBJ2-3	TGTGCCAGTAAACAGGAGGATATGGCGCGGAGTACGCAGTATTTT	CASKQEDMARSTQYF
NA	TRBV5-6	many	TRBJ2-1	TGTGCCAGCAGCAGACCCGACAGTGCTCACAATGAGCAGTTCTTC	CASSRPDSAHNEQFF
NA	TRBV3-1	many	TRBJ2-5	TGTGCCAGCAGCACGGGACCGAGGGGGACCCAGTACTTC	CASSTGPRGTQYF
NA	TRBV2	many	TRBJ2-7	TGTGCCAGCAATAACGACGTTAACGAGCAGTACTTC	CASNNDVNEQYF